The entry below gives a single T cell receptor (beta chain) sequence along with its context. The antigen remains unidentified. As defined, naive CD8 cells were CD45RO-negative and positively selected for CCR7, with terminally differentiated effector memory CD45RA+ cells excluded. The data were taken from a study of shared clonotypes between healthy human individuals. Across the study: Each donor contributed plates that comprised three CD4 naive, three CD4 memory, two CD8 naive and one CD8 memory. Study results and caveats: Measured sharing among donors was expected to vary with sequencing depth. When naive CD4 clonotypes were compared across several donors, about 5% were shared.

Germline CDR1 reads SGHNT; CDR2 reads YYREEE (reference sequence). Trimming shortened V by 3 bases and J by 1 base, and 8 bases separated the two germline ends. This CDR3 is 13 amino acids long. DNA at roughly 0.2 ug, some 31,000 T cell genomes, went into sorted-subset replicate PCRs. The protocol was immunoSEQ multiplex PCR, while the TCRdb copy is restricted to in-frame clones and leaves out a portion. This table holds 2 million to 2.5 million clones, more than 85% found once. The genes are TRBV5-4 and TRBJ2-7; a possible D gene is TRBD2 (5 bases). Material: naive CD8+ T cells from PBMCs. The clonotype comes from a man younger than 35 in good health. Some clones in this sample may be carry-over from other donors' samples. CDR3 residues: CASSSRVSYEQYF. The CDR3 region has the DNA TGTGCCAGCAGCTCGCGGGTGTCCTACGAGCAGTACTTC.